Each of the 20 T cell receptor beta chains below was sequenced from the same sample in a study of T cells after somatic rescue of genetic block. Method: immunoSEQ multiplex PCR; TCRdb's copy keeps in-frame clones and lacks some. Here the sample spans more than 65,000 clones, roughly 90% being singletons. Material for sequencing was peripheral blood mononuclear cells (PBMCs). Source of these receptors: a man younger than 40.

In DNA, the CDR3 is TGTGCCAGCAGCACGGGACAGGGTAACATTCAGTACTTC. It encodes CASSTGQGNIQYF. The chain links TRBV11-2 to TRBJ2-4; 9 nucleotides align to TRBD1. This CDR3 is built from 13 residues. Germline V gives CDR1 SGHAT, CDR2 FQNNGV. The V segment lost 5 bases and the J segment 7 bases; nucleotides outside the gene matches: 3.

V usage is TRBV5-8 and J usage is TRBJ1-5; TRBD1 matches at 7 bases. V gave up 2 bases and J gave up 6 bases; unmatched junction bases: 2. CDR3 length: 13 residues. Germline lookup yields CDR1 SGHTS and CDR2 YDEGEE. The chain's CDR3 is CASSFSGGQPQHF. The CDR3 DNA reads as TGTGCCAGCAGCTTTTCAGGGGGTCAGCCCCAGCATTTT.

The CDR3 nucleotides are TGTGCCAGTCGTGCCAGCGGGGGGCTTTTTAAAACAGATACGCAGTATTTT. It specifies CASRASGGLFKTDTQYF. V and J are TRBV19 and TRBJ2-3, with TRBD2 identical over 9 bases. The V segment lost 8 bases and the J segment 3 bases; nucleotides outside the gene matches: 15. The CDR3 length is 17 residues. Per the germline V gene, CDR1 is LNHDA and CDR2 is SQIVND (reference sequence).

V and J are TRBV30 and TRBJ2-3; TRBD2 matches at 16 bases. Germline CDR1 reads GTSNPN; CDR2 reads SVGIG (reference sequence). The CDR3 runs to 16 residues. V was clipped by 1 base and J by 6 bases; unmatched bases: 4. CDR3 in amino acids: CAWSAGLAGGTDTQYF. The CDR3 region has the DNA TGTGCCTGGAGTGCGGGACTAGCGGGGGGGACGGATACGCAGTATTTT.

The chain employs TRBV2 and TRBJ1-2, with 9 bases aligning to TRBD1. With 7 bases clipped from V and 8 bases from J, the junction kept 5 bases outside the gene matches. The CDR3 sequence is 12 residues long. Germline CDR1 and CDR2: SNHLY and FYNNEI. CDR3 amino acids: CASTGTGLGYTF. The DNA of the CDR3 is TGTGCCAGCACCGGGACAGGGTTGGGCTACACCTTC.

This chain connects TRBV28 to TRBJ2-7; 9 nucleotides align to TRBD2. CDR3 length equals 16 residues. CDR1 and CDR2 (germline): MDHEN, SYDVKM. The V segment lost 1 base and the J segment 5 bases; nucleotides outside the gene matches: 9. This CDR3 is CASSLFVPSGIHEQYF. The CDR3 coding sequence is TGTGCCAGCAGTTTATTCGTCCCTAGCGGGATCCACGAGCAGTACTTC.

The chain employs TRBV7-7 and TRBJ2-5; D may be TRBD2 (6 bases). The germline CDR1 and CDR2 sequences are SSHAT and FNYEAQ (reference sequence). The CDR3 contains 11 residues. The CDR3 protein is CASLVGGTQYF. The CDR3 DNA reads as TGTGCTAGTTTGGTGGGGGGGACCCAGTACTTC.

The chain couples TRBV4-1 to TRBJ2-4, with TRBD2 matching over 9 bases. Unmatched junction bases numbered 11, after V lost 0 bases and J lost 14 bases. The length of the CDR3 is 15 residues. Per germline, CDR1 MGHRA and CDR2 YSYEKL. The CDR3: CASSQEVAGGPLKYF. CDR3 DNA sequence: TGCGCCAGCAGCCAAGAAGTCGCGGGAGGGCCACTTAAGTACTTC.

The chain has TRBV6-1 and TRBJ2-7; no definite D call. Germline V lookup: CDR1 MNHNS, CDR2 SASEGT. This CDR3 has 14 residues. Trimming stripped 10 bases from V and 2 bases from J, with 18 bases between. In DNA, the CDR3 is TGTGCCACCAAGTTCGTGCCTGGCCCCTACGAGCAGTACTTC. This translates into CATKFVPGPYEQYF.

The gene calls are TRBV2 and TRBJ1-1; possibly TRBD1 for D (5 bases). Looked up from germline, CDR1 is SNHLY and CDR2 is FYNNEI. The V gene lost 7 bases and the J gene lost 4 bases, with 13 bases spanning the gap. CDR3 length: 13 amino acids. CDR3 nucleotides: TGTGCCAGCATCAGGGAGTTAGGCACTGAAGCTTTCTTT. Its protein is CASIRELGTEAFF. The full variable domain, with the rest looked up from reference TRBV2 and TRBJ1-1, is EPEVTQTPSHQVTQMGQEVILRCVPISNHLYFYWYRQILGQKVEFLVSFYNNEISEKSEIFDDQFSVERPDGSNFTLKIRSTKLEDSAMYFCASIRELGTEAFFGQGTRLTVV.

This clone was detected only a few times. The chain links TRBV6-5 to TRBJ2-4; no clear D gene. V lost 0 bases, J lost 0 bases, and 6 bases lay in between. CDR1 and CDR2 from the germline V gene are MNHEY and SVGAGI. The CDR3 has 15 residues. CDR3 residues: CASSYSRGAKNIQYF. The CDR3 DNA reads as TGTGCCAGCAGTTACTCGAGAGGAGCCAAAAACATTCAGTACTTC.

V usage is TRBV7-8 and J usage is TRBJ1-5, with TRBD1 as a possible D gene (5 bases). CDR1 and CDR2 from the germline V gene are SGHVS and FQNEAQ. The V gene lost 1 base and the J gene lost 4 bases, with 14 bases spanning the gap. This CDR3 is built from 16 residues. The CDR3 region is CASSLGSAGTNQPQHF. CDR3 DNA: TGTGCCAGCAGCTTAGGATCGGCCGGGACTAATCAGCCCCAGCATTTT.

J is TRBJ2-2 and V is TRBV29-1; 8 bases are shared with TRBD2. The length of the CDR3 is 15 residues. The V gene end was trimmed by 0 bases and the J gene end by 5 bases; junction bases not matched to a gene: 5. Per the germline V gene, CDR1 is SQVTM and CDR2 is ANQGSEA. DNA for the CDR3: TGCAGCGTTGAAGATCGGGGGGGGCGGACCGGGGAGCTGTTTTTT. This encodes CSVEDRGGRTGELFF.

The V call is TRBV28, the J call TRBJ2-2, with no clear D. This CDR3 is built from 14 residues. Trimming cost V 3 bases and J 0 bases, with 5 bases left between them. From germline, CDR1 is MDHEN and CDR2 SYDVKM. The CDR3 sequence is CASSFPSNTGELFF. The CDR3 DNA sequence: TGTGCCAGCAGTTTCCCTTCGAACACCGGGGAGCTGTTTTTT.

This chain uses TRBV4-2 with TRBJ1-2; 12 nucleotides match TRBD1. CDR1 and CDR2 from the germline V gene are LGHNA and YNFKEQ. The CDR3 spans 15 residues. V trimming: 3 bases; J trimming: 7 bases; junction bases outside the gene matches: 6. The CDR3 here is CASSQAGTGGFGYTF. The CDR3 DNA is TGTGCCAGCAGCCAGGCGGGGACAGGGGGCTTTGGCTACACCTTC.

V usage is TRBV9 and J usage is TRBJ1-2, with TRBD1 matching over 8 bases. This CDR3 spans 14 amino acids. The trim removed 0 bases at V and 6 bases at J, leaving 4 bases unmatched. Germline CDR1 and CDR2: SGDLS and YYNGEE. This chain's CDR3 is CASSVGQGADGYTF. The CDR3 DNA reads as TGTGCCAGCAGCGTAGGTCAGGGGGCGGATGGCTACACCTTC.

This clone has just a few counts. V usage is TRBV6-5 and J usage is TRBJ2-7; D may be TRBD1 or TRBD2 (6 bases each). V was clipped by 2 bases and J by 2 bases, with 16 bases between them. There are 16 residues in the CDR3. CDR1 and CDR2 (germline): MNHEY, SVGAGI. CDR3 region: CASSYALTGATYEQYF. CDR3 DNA sequence: TGTGCCAGCAGTTACGCCTTAACGGGGGCGACCTACGAGCAGTACTTC.

The chain links TRBV10-3 to TRBJ2-7; 8 nucleotides match TRBD1. The CDR3 is made up of 13 amino acids. The trim removed 3 bases at V and 4 bases at J, leaving 2 bases unmatched. CDR1 ENHRY and CDR2 SYGVKD come from the germline V gene. CDR3 sequence reads: CAISEGQGYEQYF. The CDR3 DNA sequence: TGTGCCATCAGTGAAGGACAGGGTTACGAGCAGTACTTC.

This chain connects TRBV9 to TRBJ2-5; D call uncertain. Germline V gene lookup returns CDR1 SGDLS and CDR2 YYNGEE. V was pared by 0 bases and J by 5 bases, with 8 bases between. The CDR3 is made up of 13 amino acids. CDR3 residues: CASSVGQSETQYF. CDR3 DNA: TGTGCCAGCAGCGTAGGTCAGTCGGAGACCCAGTACTTC.

This clone occurred once. The chain carries TRBV6-1 and TRBJ2-7, with 8 bases identical to TRBD1. The J segment lost 0 bases and the V segment lost 4 bases, leaving 5 bases of the junction unmatched. The CDR3 length is 15 residues. The germline V gene encodes CDR1 MNHNS and CDR2 SASEGT. CDR3 sequence reads: CASSGGQVPSYEQYF. Here the CDR3 DNA reads TGTGCCAGCAGTGGGGGACAGGTGCCCTCCTACGAGCAGTACTTC.